The entry below gives a single T cell receptor (beta chain) sequence along with its context. Germline-derived CDR1 and CDR2 are SGDLS and YYNGEE. CDR3 length: 15 residues. With 3 bases removed from V and 1 base from J, the gap between germline ends came to 13 bases. Methods used by the authors: By means of reference gene primer amplification, nucleated cell counts were estimated. Libraries were prepared by immunoSEQ multiplex PCR; TCRdb keeps only in-frame clonotypes and omits some of them. The V and J calls and clone size are taken from that table; D and trimming were inferred from the DNA. The sample carries over 75,000 clones, around four fifths recorded once. This entry belongs to a study of blood T cell repertoires in COVID-19.

The chain links TRBV9 to TRBJ1-1; D not resolved. The sequenced sample was peripheral blood. This TCR was recovered from a human donor in a cohort sampled during active COVID-19. The CDR3 DNA reads as TGTGCCAGCAGCGGTCGGTTCGAGGGGAACACTGAAGCTTTCTTT. Residues: CASSGRFEGNTEAFF.